The entry below describes one TCR beta chain. The data were obtained in a study of blood T cell repertoires in COVID-19. Study background: Whether acute or convalescent, the COVID-19 samples came from the United States, Italy and Spain. From T cells, B-cell-depleted T cells, or PBMCs came the material, which was cDNA or gDNA.

Residents of around 24 US areas, aged roughly 18 to 89 years, made up the participants. Participants reported their clinical history, and cohort assignment relied on those reports. The protocol was immunoSEQ multiplex PCR, while the TCRdb copy is restricted to in-frame clones and leaves out a portion. The table has hundreds of thousands of clones, nearly 90% seen once. With 5 bases clipped from V and 9 bases from J, the junction kept 11 bases outside the gene matches. This CDR3 is built from 15 residues. Germline V CDR1 and CDR2: MDHEN, SYDVKM. The clonotype was recovered from a woman between 18 and 30 years old with acute COVID-19. The chain employs TRBV28 and TRBJ2-1; TRBD1 matches 9 bases. Sequencing was performed on PBMCs or T cells enriched from blood (not recorded which). The CDR3 region is CASSLRDREEGEQFF. In DNA, the CDR3 is TGTGCCAGCAGTCTCCGGGACAGGGAGGAGGGTGAGCAGTTCTTC.